This T cell receptor (beta chain) was sequenced for a study of shared clonotypes between healthy human individuals. General observations from the study: Collection of samples was limited to blood; tissue repertoires likely differ.

Several immunoSEQ plates held equal portions of the genomic DNA taken from each subset. Profiling relied on immunoSEQ multiplex PCR, and the TCRdb table lists in-frame clones only, not all of them. The table shows more than 450,000 clones, with 60% to 85% occurring only once. This CDR3 is 13 amino acids long. Germline CDR1 and CDR2: SGHVS and FQNEAQ. Trimming shortened V by 5 bases and J by 6 bases, and 14 bases separated the two germline ends. Of note for this clone: The target antigen is unknown.

Each sample came from a Caucasian adult donor living in Nashville, Tennessee. Extraction of genomic DNA in unsorted samples used about 81 million PBMCs. The V call is TRBV7-8, the J call TRBJ2-7; possibly TRBD1 for D (5 bases). The specimen sequenced was PBMCs. The sequence was obtained from a woman between 40 and 50 years old in good health. Some clones in this sample may be carry-over from other donors' samples. CDR3 loop: CASSKRLGPEQYF. CDR3 nucleotides: TGTGCCAGCAGCAAAAGGTTGGGGCCCGAGCAGTACTTC.